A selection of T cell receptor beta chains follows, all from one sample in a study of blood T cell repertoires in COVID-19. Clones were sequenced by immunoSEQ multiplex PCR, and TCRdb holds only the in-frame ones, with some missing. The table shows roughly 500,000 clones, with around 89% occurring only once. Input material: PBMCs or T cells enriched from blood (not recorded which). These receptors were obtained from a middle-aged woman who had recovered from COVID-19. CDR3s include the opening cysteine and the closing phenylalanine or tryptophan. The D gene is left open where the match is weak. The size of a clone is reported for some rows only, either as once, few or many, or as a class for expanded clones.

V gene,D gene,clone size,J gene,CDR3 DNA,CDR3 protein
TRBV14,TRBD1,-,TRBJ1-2,TGTGCCAGCAGCCAAGTATCGCAGGGGGCCTGGGGCTACACCTTC,CASSQVSQGAWGYTF
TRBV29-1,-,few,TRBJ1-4,TGCAGCGTATATACAGGGATAGGTGAAAAACTGTTTTTT,CSVYTGIGEKLFF
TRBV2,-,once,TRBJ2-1,TGTGCCAGCAGGTCCTACCCTTACAATGAGCAGTTCTTC,CASRSYPYNEQFF
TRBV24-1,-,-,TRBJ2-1,TGTGCCACCAGTGGAATTCGGGGGGCCCAGAGCTCCTACAATGAGCAGTTCTTC,CATSGIRGAQSSYNEQFF
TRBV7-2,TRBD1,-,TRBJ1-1,TGTGCCAGCAGCTTACGACAGGGGGCTATTCCTGAAGCTTTCTTT,CASSLRQGAIPEAFF
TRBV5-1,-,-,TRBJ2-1,TGCGCCAGCAGCTTGGGACAGTACAATGAACAGTTCTTC,CASSLGQYNEQFF
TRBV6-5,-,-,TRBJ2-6,TGTGCCAGCAGTTACGATCGGGACTCTGGGGCCAACGTCCTGACTTTC,CASSYDRDSGANVLTF
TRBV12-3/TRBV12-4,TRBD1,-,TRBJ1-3,TGTGCCAGCAGGACAGGGTCTGGAAACACCATATATTTT,CASRTGSGNTIYF
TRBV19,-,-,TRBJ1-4,TGTGCCAGTAGAGGGGGTACGGCTAATGAAAAACTGTTTTTT,CASRGGTANEKLFF
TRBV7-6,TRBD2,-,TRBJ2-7,TGTGCCAGCAGCCCCCGACTAGCGGGAGTTTCCGAGCAGTACTTC,CASSPRLAGVSEQYF
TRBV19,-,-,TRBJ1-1,TGTGCCAGTAGTCCCCGTTGGGCGGGAACTGAAGCTTTCTTT,CASSPRWAGTEAFF
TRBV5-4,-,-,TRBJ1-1,TGTGCCAGCAGCCCGGGACGGGTCAACGGAGGGACTGAAGCTTTCTTT,CASSPGRVNGGTEAFF
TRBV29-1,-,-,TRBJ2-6,TGCAGCGTTGAAACGGGCTCTGGGGCCAACGTCCTGACTTTC,CSVETGSGANVLTF
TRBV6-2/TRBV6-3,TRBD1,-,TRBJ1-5,TGTGCCAGCAGTTATACAGGGGCCCCCAATCAGCCCCAGCATTTT,CASSYTGAPNQPQHF
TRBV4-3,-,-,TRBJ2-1,TGCGCCAGCAGCCAAGAGTTCGCAGGTGGCGCCTACAATGAGCAGTTCTTC,CASSQEFAGGAYNEQFF
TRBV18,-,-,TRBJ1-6,TGTGCCAGCTCACTGCGACAGGATAATTCACCCCTCCACTTT,CASSLRQDNSPLHF
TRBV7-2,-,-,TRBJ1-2,TGTGCCAGCAGCTTACGGGACACGTATGGCTACACCTTC,CASSLRDTYGYTF
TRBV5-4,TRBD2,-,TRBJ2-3,TGTGCCAGCAGCCCGTCGGTTAGCGGGAGCACAGATACGCAGTATTTT,CASSPSVSGSTDTQYF
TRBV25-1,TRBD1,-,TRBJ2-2,TGTGCCAGCAGTGACGACAGGGTTCCAACCGGGGAGCTGTTTTTT,CASSDDRVPTGELFF
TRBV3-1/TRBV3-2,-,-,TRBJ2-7,TGTGCCAGCAGCCAAGACGAGGCTATACCGTCCTACGAGCAGTACTTC,CASSQDEAIPSYEQYF
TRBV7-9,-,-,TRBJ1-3,TGTGCCAGCAGCTTAGACTGGCAGGGTGGAAACACCATATATTTT,CASSLDWQGGNTIYF
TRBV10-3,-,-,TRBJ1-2,TGTGCCATCAGTGGGGAGGTCAGGCCGATCTATGGCTACACCTTC,CAISGEVRPIYGYTF
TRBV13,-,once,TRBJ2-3,TGTGCCAGCAGCCACGTGGCGGGAAGTGCCCCAGATACGCAGTATTTT,CASSHVAGSAPDTQYF
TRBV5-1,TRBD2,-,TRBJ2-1,TGCGCCAGCAGCTTGGCGACTAGCGGGAGGGCGAGCTCCTACAATGAGCAGTTCTTC,CASSLATSGRASSYNEQFF
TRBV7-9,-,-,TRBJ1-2,TGTGCCAGCAGCTTACGCAATAATCGGGATAGCTACACCTTC,CASSLRNNRDSYTF
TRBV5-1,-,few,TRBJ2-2,TGCGCCAGCAGCTTGGCAGGGGCGAACACCGGGGAGCTGTTTTTT,CASSLAGANTGELFF
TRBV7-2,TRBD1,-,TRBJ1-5,TGTGCCAGCAGCCCGCTTACAGGGGTGCGCAATCAGCCCCAGCATTTT,CASSPLTGVRNQPQHF
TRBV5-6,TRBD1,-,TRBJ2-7,TGTGCCAGCAGCCGACTTAGAGGGACAGCCTACGAGCAGTACTTC,CASSRLRGTAYEQYF